Below, one T cell receptor beta chain is given with its context. The CDR3 is 14 residues long. In germline, CDR1 is MNHEY, CDR2 SVGAGI. The J segment lost 0 bases and the V segment lost 8 bases, leaving 7 bases of the junction unmatched. The table came from immunoSEQ multiplex PCR; TCRdb's copy has only in-frame clones and leaves some out. The sample has approximately 150,000 clones; about four fifths are singletons. These data originate in a study of blood T cell repertoires in COVID-19. Study-level information: Sample material is recorded as cDNA or gDNA derived from T cells, B-cell-depleted T cells, or PBMCs.

The chain employs TRBV6-5 and TRBJ2-7, with TRBD1 identical over 7 bases. The TCR was taken from a woman in her fifties or sixties with COVID-19, enrolled during active disease. The sample was peripheral blood. The CDR3 loop reads CASSRAGGSYEQYV. In DNA form, the CDR3 reads TGTGCCAGCTCACGAGCAGGGGGCTCCTACGAGCAGTACGTC.